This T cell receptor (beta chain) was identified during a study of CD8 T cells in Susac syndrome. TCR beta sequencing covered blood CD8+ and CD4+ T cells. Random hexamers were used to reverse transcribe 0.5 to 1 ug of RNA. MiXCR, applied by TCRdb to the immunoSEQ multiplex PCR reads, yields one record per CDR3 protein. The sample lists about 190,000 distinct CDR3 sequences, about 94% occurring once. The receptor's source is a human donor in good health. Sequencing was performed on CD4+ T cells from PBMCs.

The DNA of the CDR3 is TGTGCCAGCAGCTTAGCCAACTCTGGAAACACCATATATTTT. Amino acid sequence: CASSLANSGNTIYF. The chain couples TRBV7-2 to TRBJ1-3, with unresolved D. Germline values: CDR1 SGHTA, CDR2 FQGNSA. Trimming shortened V by 0 bases and J by 0 bases, and 3 bases separated the two germline ends. The CDR3 has 14 amino acids.